Reported below is one TCR beta chain. The V end was cut by 6 bases, the J end by 8 bases, with 20 bases between. From germline, CDR1 is SQVTM and CDR2 ANQGSEA. The CDR3 contains 14 residues. TCRdb's copy holds only in-frame clones and misses some; the assay was immunoSEQ multiplex PCR. In the table there are around 94,000 clones, roughly nine tenths of which are singletons. This specimen comes from a study of control samples from healthy donors and cancer patients. The TCR sequence derives from a woman between 50 and 59 years old in good health. The rearrangement links TRBV29-1 to TRBJ1-3; D may be TRBD1 (6 bases). The sample was blood. This CDR3 is CSVGTGWSADTIYF. In DNA, the CDR3 is TGCAGCGTAGGAACAGGGTGGTCCGCGGACACCATATATTTT.